These 25 T cell receptor beta chains originate from one sample sequenced in a study of T-cell memory formation after mild COVID-19 (dated by TCRdb to the early 2020s). Libraries were constructed by 5' RACE. The sequencer was an Illumina NovaSeq 6000. TCRdb took the public reads, trimmed them with fastp at Q25, ran MiXCR for clone calling and kept in-frame beta chains. Under each unique CDR3 protein, matching rows form one entry showing the most common genes and DNA. This sample lists 500,000 to 650,000 distinct CDR3 sequences; about 20% were detected once. The ten largest clones add up to about 8.2% of the sample. The sample was PBMCs or a T cell subset sorted from them (not recorded which). These receptors all stem from an adult woman who had mild COVID-19 (a few samples of this study predate the infection). The sample titles of this study are shuffled in the database, so cell type and time point are left out; the donor was told from shared clones.

This clonotype was recorded a few times. CDR3 nucleotide sequence: TGTGCCAGCAGCTTAGGTTTCGGAGCAGATACGCAGTATTTT. Its protein product is CASSLGFGADTQYF. The J gene is TRBJ2-3, the V gene TRBV7-3; D is unclear. The CDR3 extends over 14 amino acids. Germline CDR1 is SGHTA and CDR2 is FQGTGA. The V and J ends lost 2 bases and 4 bases respectively, with 10 bases between them. The whole variable domain, filled in from reference TRBV7-3 and TRBJ2-3, reads GAGVSQTPSNKVTEKGKYVELRCDPISGHTALYWYRQSLGQGPEFLIYFQGTGAADDSGLPNDRFFAVRPEGSVSTLKIQRTERGDSAVYLCASSLGFGADTQYFGPGTRLTVL.

This clonotype was seen ten or more times. The rearrangement joins TRBV5-1 to TRBJ2-3, with D perhaps matching TRBD1 (5 bases). Per germline, CDR1 SGHRS and CDR2 YFSETQ. Trimming stripped 2 bases from V and 0 bases from J, with 10 bases between. The CDR3 is 15 residues long. This CDR3 reads CASSFKGSSTDTQYF. In DNA form, the CDR3 reads TGCGCCAGCAGCTTTAAGGGGTCTAGCACAGATACGCAGTATTTT.

The count of this clonotype is one. This chain connects TRBV12-3 or TRBV12-4 to TRBJ2-3, with D possibly matching TRBD1 (6 bases). The germline V and J ends were trimmed by 0 bases and 1 base, with 11 bases remaining between them. The CDR3 extends over 16 amino acids. CDR3 nucleotide sequence: TGTGCCAGCAGTTTAGCGCTGGGGGCGCGCACAGATACGCAGTATTTT. Its protein product is CASSLALGARTDTQYF.

This clonotype was seen only a few times. The chain employs TRBV29-1 and TRBJ2-7; D unclear. Trimming cost V 6 bases and J 2 bases, with 11 bases left between them. Germline loops: CDR1 SQVTM, CDR2 ANQGSEA. This CDR3 has 12 residues. The CDR3 nucleotides read TGCAGCGTGACGACTGTTGCCTACGAGCAGTACTTC. Translated, it gives CSVTTVAYEQYF.

The chain combines TRBV20-1 with TRBJ2-6, with 8 positions matching TRBD1. The V segment lost 3 bases and the J segment 3 bases; nucleotides outside the gene matches: 10. Per germline, CDR1 DFQATT and CDR2 SNEGSKA (reference sequence). The CDR3 sequence is 17 residues long. CDR3 in amino acids: CSARRGQGDSGANVLTF. In DNA form, the CDR3 reads TGCAGTGCTAGGAGAGGACAGGGCGACAGTGGGGCCAACGTCCTGACTTTC.

The genes are TRBV30 and TRBJ2-2, with 7 bases fitting TRBD1. The germline gives CDR1 GTSNPN, CDR2 SVGIG (reference sequence). CDR3 length: 15 amino acids. V trimming: 8 bases; J trimming: 0 bases; junction bases outside the gene matches: 9. The CDR3 region has the DNA TGTGCCACCTCGATGGGACAGTCGAACACCGGGGAGCTGTTTTTT. Its protein product is CATSMGQSNTGELFF.

This clonotype was counted between two and nine times. The gene calls are TRBV7-2 and TRBJ2-1; D uncertain. Germline CDR1 and CDR2: SGHTA and FQGNSA. V was shortened by 1 base and J by 7 bases, with 14 bases between the two germline ends. This CDR3 has 15 residues. The CDR3 DNA is TGTGCCAGCAGCTTAGGGCTAGGGCTGGGGAATGAGCAGTTCTTC. Translated: CASSLGLGLGNEQFF.

The chain has TRBV3-1 and TRBJ1-2; D remains unclear. The V gene's germline CDR1 is LGHDT and CDR2 YNNKEL (reference sequence). V lost 5 bases to trimming and J lost 3 bases, with 19 bases between them. This CDR3 has 16 amino acids. The CDR3 DNA follows: TGTGCCAGCAGCAGCGTCTGGCCGAGGGAGGACTATGGCTACACCTTC. Translating it yields CASSSVWPREDYGYTF.

This clonotype was counted between two and nine times. V usage is TRBV19 and J usage is TRBJ2-7; D tentatively reads TRBD1 or TRBD2 (5 bases each). This CDR3 comprises 14 residues. Germline-derived CDR1 and CDR2 are LNHDA and SQIVND (reference sequence). Trimming removed 6 bases at V and 2 bases at J, with 14 bases between. The CDR3 sequence: CASSPPGPTYEQYF. The CDR3 DNA reads as TGTGCCAGTAGCCCCCCGGGACCGACCTACGAGCAGTACTTC.

This clonotype was counted between two and nine times. The V call is TRBV3-1, the J call TRBJ2-3; D ambiguous. The CDR3 extends over 14 amino acids. V was clipped by 3 bases and J by 1 base, with 8 bases between them. CDR1 is LGHDT and CDR2 is YNNKEL in the germline V gene (reference sequence). The CDR3 DNA reads as TGTGCCAGCAGCCATGAAGGACGCACAGATACGCAGTATTTT. The encoded protein is CASSHEGRTDTQYF.

V gene TRBV12-3 or TRBV12-4 combines with J gene TRBJ2-7, with TRBD2 matching 8 bases. The CDR3 contains 14 residues. With V trimmed by 5 bases and J by 1 base, 4 bases remained unmatched. This chain's CDR3 is CASSKREWSYEQYF. The CDR3 DNA reads TGTGCCAGCAGTAAGCGGGAGTGGTCCTACGAGCAGTACTTC.

In DNA form, the CDR3 reads TGTGCCAGCTCTAGGGTTGGGGAGACCCAGTACTTC. Amino acids: CASSRVGETQYF. The chain combines TRBV6-2 or TRBV6-3 with TRBJ2-5; D uncertain. Per germline, CDR1 MNHEY and CDR2 SVGEGT. Trimming left V 8 bases short and J 5 bases short, with 12 bases between. The CDR3 is 12 residues long.

V gene TRBV12-3 or TRBV12-4 combines with J gene TRBJ2-3, with TRBD2 matching 9 bases. There are 16 residues in the CDR3. J gave up 3 bases and V 6 bases, and 10 bases lay outside the gene matches. The CDR3 coding sequence is TGTGCCAGCAGATCCTATAGCGGGAGAGGGACAGATACGCAGTATTTT. The encoded protein is CASRSYSGRGTDTQYF.

The V and J genes are TRBV6-2 or TRBV6-3 and TRBJ2-2, with 8 positions matching TRBD2. The V and J ends lost 5 bases and 3 bases, in that order; junction bases with no gene match: 11. This CDR3 comprises 17 residues. Germline V CDR1 and CDR2: MNHEY, SVGEGT. The CDR3 DNA is TGTGCCAGCAGTCCCCCTACGGGAGGGCCTTACACCGGGGAGCTGTTTTTT. This codes for CASSPPTGGPYTGELFF.

This clonotype was counted only a few times. The chain joins TRBV3-1 to TRBJ2-6; 8 bases line up with TRBD1. V lost 6 bases, J lost 4 bases, and 8 bases stayed unmatched. Germline V gene lookup returns CDR1 LGHDT and CDR2 YNNKEL (reference sequence). CDR3 size: 16 residues. The CDR3 sequence is CASSPRTGYGANVLTF. The DNA for the CDR3 is TGTGCCAGCAGTCCCCGGACAGGGTACGGGGCCAACGTCCTGACTTTC.

J is TRBJ2-6 and V is TRBV4-2; D is uncertain. Trimming took 1 base from V and 2 from J, leaving 15 bases between them. This CDR3 is 18 amino acids long. CDR1 LGHNA and CDR2 YNFKEQ come from the germline V gene. CDR3 DNA: TGTGCCAGCAGCCAAGCTCCGGAAGCCGTGACTGGGGCCAACGTCCTGACTTTC. It yields the protein CASSQAPEAVTGANVLTF.

J is TRBJ2-5 and V is TRBV12-3 or TRBV12-4; 13 bases map to TRBD2. V shed 5 bases, J shed 4 bases, and the junction held 7 bases outside the gene matches. The CDR3 runs to 16 residues. The CDR3 spells CASSPRTSGSAETQYF. CDR3 DNA sequence: TGTGCCAGCAGTCCGAGGACTAGCGGGAGTGCAGAGACCCAGTACTTC.

This chain connects TRBV7-9 to TRBJ2-3; D is unclear. Germline assignment: CDR1 SEHNR and CDR2 FQNEAQ (reference sequence). The CDR3 has 12 amino acids. V was cut by 5 bases and J by 8 bases, with 11 bases left in between. CDR3 nucleotide sequence: TGTGCCAGCAGCCCCCCGCTAGGTACGCAGTATTTT. The encoded protein is CASSPPLGTQYF.

This rearrangement joins TRBV24-1 to TRBJ2-3; TRBD2 matches at 14 bases. Germline V CDR1 and CDR2: KGHDR, SFDVKD. The CDR3 extends over 21 amino acids. Trimming cost V 3 bases and J 0 bases; bases outside gene matches: 13. The CDR3, as DNA: TGTGCCACCAGTGATCCAGGGACTAGCGGGGGCGCCTTCTCTAGCACAGATACGCAGTATTTT. This encodes CATSDPGTSGGAFSSTDTQYF.

This clonotype was seen more than once but under ten times. This chain connects TRBV30 to TRBJ2-3; tentative D call: TRBD1 (6 bases). With 5 bases removed from V and 0 bases from J, the gap between germline ends came to 12 bases. The CDR3 is 14 residues long. Germline V gene data show CDR1 as GTSNPN and CDR2 as SVGIG (reference sequence). Here the CDR3 reads CAWARGASTDTQYF. In DNA form, the CDR3 reads TGTGCCTGGGCCAGGGGTGCTAGCACAGATACGCAGTATTTT. The whole variable domain, filled in from reference TRBV30 and TRBJ2-3, reads SQTIHQWPATLVQPVGSPLSLECTVEGTSNPNLYWYRQAAGRGLQLLFYSVGIGQISSEVPQNLSASRPQDRQFILSSKKLLLSDSGFYLCAWARGASTDTQYFGPGTRLTVL.

This CDR3 reads CASSPGTSGRSTDTQYF. CDR3 DNA sequence: TGTGCCAGCAGCCCCGGGACTAGCGGGAGAAGCACAGATACGCAGTATTTT. The chain couples TRBV12-3 or TRBV12-4 to TRBJ2-3, with 14 bases that match TRBD2. Trimming took 6 bases from V and 0 from J; bases not matched to a gene: 5. The CDR3 is made up of 17 amino acids.

The sample holds a few counts of this clonotype. The chain employs TRBV9 and TRBJ1-2, with 10 bases that match TRBD1. The germline V gene encodes CDR1 SGDLS and CDR2 YYNGEE. J was trimmed by 6 bases and V by 3 bases; bases with no gene match: 8. CDR3 length: 15 residues. The CDR3 here is CASSARLGQGHGYTF. CDR3 nucleotide sequence: TGTGCCAGCAGCGCCCGGTTGGGACAGGGGCATGGCTACACCTTC. Full variable domain (outside the CDR3, taken from reference TRBV9 and TRBJ1-2): DSGVTQTPKHLITATGQRVTLRCSPRSGDLSVYWYQQSLDQGLQFLIQYYNGEERAKGNILERFSAQQFPDLHSELNLSSLELGDSALYFCASSARLGQGHGYTFGSGTRLTVV.

This clonotype showed up just a few times. The chain employs TRBV5-6 and TRBJ2-5; D perhaps matches TRBD2 (5 bases). The V gene's germline CDR1 is SGHDT and CDR2 YYEEEE. The V end lost 3 bases, the J end lost 5 bases, and 11 bases lay between the germline ends. This CDR3 has 13 amino acids. CDR3 sequence (DNA): TGTGCCAGCAGCTCGGGGATTTTGGAGACCCAGTACTTC. This gives the protein CASSSGILETQYF.

The chain links TRBV5-1 to TRBJ1-1; 10 bases agree with TRBD1. The CDR3 totals 18 residues. The V and J ends lost 4 bases and 3 bases, in that order; junction bases with no gene match: 15. Germline V gene data show CDR1 as SGHRS and CDR2 as YFSETQ. CDR3 sequence reads: CASSPQNLGTGVHTEAFF. The CDR3 DNA sequence: TGCGCCAGCAGCCCACAAAACCTCGGGACAGGGGTACACACTGAAGCTTTCTTT.

This clonotype was found a few times. The chain carries TRBV7-9 and TRBJ2-7; D may correspond to TRBD1 or TRBD2 (6 bases each). The CDR3 extends over 15 amino acids. The germline CDR1 and CDR2 sequences are SEHNR and FQNEAQ (reference sequence). The V end lost 4 bases, the J end lost 7 bases, and 20 bases lay between the germline ends. CDR3 loop: CASSSTRSGGGEQYF. The CDR3 nucleotides read TGTGCCAGCAGCTCGACCCGTTCTGGAGGGGGAGAGCAGTACTTC.